This TCR beta chain comes out of a study of control samples from healthy donors and cancer patients. Here immunoSEQ multiplex PCR was the method, and the copy in TCRdb shows in-frame clones only, minus some. Here the sample spans about 89,000 clones, about 89% being singletons. After removal of 5 bases from V and 2 bases from J, the junction contained 2 bases not matched to a gene. The CDR3 spans 13 residues. CDR1 and CDR2 from the germline V gene are SGHAT and FQNNGV. Material: blood. The gene calls are TRBV11-2 and TRBJ1-2; 7 bases match TRBD1. The clonotype was recovered from a man aged 30-40 years in good health. In nucleotides, the CDR3 is TGTGCCAGCAGCCAACAGGGGAACTATGGCTACACCTTC. It specifies CASSQQGNYGYTF.